The clone carrying this T cell receptor beta chain was observed many times. Its matching antigen is unknown. The CDR3 contains 15 residues. Looked up from germline, CDR1 is LGHNA and CDR2 is YSLEER. V was clipped by 1 base and J by 6 bases, with 14 bases between them. This specimen belongs to a study of metastatic and nonmetastatic thyroid tumors. Across the whole study: A comparison of repertoires was made across blood and tumor or nodule tissue from malignant and benign thyroid patients. Findings of the study overall: TCR beta diversity was reportedly significantly higher in malignant thyroid tumors than benign nodules, in blood and tumor.

Original analysis: CDR3 differences across clinicopathological groups were used to build a distant-metastasis classifier for papillary thyroid cancer. TCRdb ran MiXCR on the PCR reads. The V and J calls were not made by the authors but by TCRdb's processing. Counted here are tens of thousands of clones, about 12% occurring once; the ten biggest clones make up approximately 11%. Prior to thyroid surgery, none of the patients had received any treatment. This sequence joins TRBV4-3 and TRBJ2-3; the D is unclear. Sequencing was done on a sample of blood. The TCR originated in a female donor with papillary thyroid cancer or a benign thyroid nodule (not recorded which). Some clones in this sample may be carry-over from other donors' samples. The CDR3 nucleotides are TGCGCCAGCAGCCAAGGAACCACCGAACGGGATACGCAGTATTTT. Protein product: CASSQGTTERDTQYF.